This T cell receptor (beta chain) was observed in a study of cytomegalovirus exposure and HLA in healthy donors. General study findings and limits: Some public TCRs appeared in many individuals, while most sequences were rare. The study recorded 150 to 200 TCR beta chains that were cytomegalovirus-associated.

The CDR3 covers 13 residues. The germline CDR1 and CDR2 sequences are SQVTM and ANQGSEA. V dropped 5 bases and J dropped 7 bases, with 14 bases sitting between them. On this clone itself: Its antigen remains unidentified.

Sequencing was performed with immunoSEQ multiplex PCR; in TCRdb, only in-frame clones are kept and a portion is missing. The repertoire holds more than 120,000 clones, roughly 90% seen once, with 4.5% in the top ten. The sequence derives from a man between 18 and 29 years old in good health and CMV-seropositive. Sequencing used PBMCs. V usage is TRBV29-1 and J usage is TRBJ1-4; D call uncertain. The CDR3 is CSVPGRAGEKLFF. The CDR3 DNA is TGCAGCGTTCCGGGGAGGGCTGGTGAAAAACTGTTTTTT.